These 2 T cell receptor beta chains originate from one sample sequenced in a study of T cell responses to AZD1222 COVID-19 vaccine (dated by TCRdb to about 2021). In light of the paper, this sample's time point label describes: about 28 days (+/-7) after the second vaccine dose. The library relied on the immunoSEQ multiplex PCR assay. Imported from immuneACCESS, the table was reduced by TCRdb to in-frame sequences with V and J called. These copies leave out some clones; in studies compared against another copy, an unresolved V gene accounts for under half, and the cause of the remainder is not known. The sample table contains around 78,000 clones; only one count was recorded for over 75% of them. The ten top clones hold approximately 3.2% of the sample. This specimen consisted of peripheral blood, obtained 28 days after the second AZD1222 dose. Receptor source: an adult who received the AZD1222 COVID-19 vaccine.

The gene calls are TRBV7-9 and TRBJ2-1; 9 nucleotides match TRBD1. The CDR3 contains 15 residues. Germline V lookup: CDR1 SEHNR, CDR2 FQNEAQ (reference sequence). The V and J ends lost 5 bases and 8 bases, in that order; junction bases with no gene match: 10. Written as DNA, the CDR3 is TGTGCCAGCAGCCGTTCCGGGACAGGGACCGATGAGCAGTTCTTC. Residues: CASSRSGTGTDEQFF.

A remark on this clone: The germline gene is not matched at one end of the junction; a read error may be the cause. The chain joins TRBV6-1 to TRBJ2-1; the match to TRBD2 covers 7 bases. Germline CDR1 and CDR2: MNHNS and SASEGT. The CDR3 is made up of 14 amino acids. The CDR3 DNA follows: TGTGCCAGCAGTAAAGCGGGATTTCCCAATGAGCAGTTCTTC. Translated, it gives CASSKAGFPNEQFF.